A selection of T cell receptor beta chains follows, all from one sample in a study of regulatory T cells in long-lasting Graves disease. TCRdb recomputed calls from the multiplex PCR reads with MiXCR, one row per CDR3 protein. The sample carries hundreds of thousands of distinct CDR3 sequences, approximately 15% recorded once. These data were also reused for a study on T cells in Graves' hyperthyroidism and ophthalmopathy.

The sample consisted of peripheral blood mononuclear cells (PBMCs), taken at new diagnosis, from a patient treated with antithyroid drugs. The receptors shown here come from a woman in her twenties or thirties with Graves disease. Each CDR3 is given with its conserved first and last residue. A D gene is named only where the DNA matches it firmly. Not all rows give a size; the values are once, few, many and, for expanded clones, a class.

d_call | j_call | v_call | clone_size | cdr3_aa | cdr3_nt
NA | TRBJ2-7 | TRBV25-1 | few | CASSPLDSAGEQYF | TGTGCCAGCAGCCCTTTAGATTCGGCGGGAGAGCAGTACTTC
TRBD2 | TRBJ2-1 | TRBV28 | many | CASSHLAGFSYNEQFF | TGTGCCAGCAGTCACCTAGCGGGCTTCTCCTACAATGAGCAGTTCTTC
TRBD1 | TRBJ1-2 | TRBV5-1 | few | CASRTIQGAFRGYTF | TGCGCCAGCAGGACCATACAGGGGGCTTTCCGGGGCTACACCTTC
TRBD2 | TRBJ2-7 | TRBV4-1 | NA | CASSQPIAGAYEQYF | TGCGCCAGCAGCCAACCAATAGCGGGGGCCTACGAGCAGTACTTC
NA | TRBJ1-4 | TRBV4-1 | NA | CASSQGASTGTEKLFF | TGCGCCAGCAGCCAAGGTGCCTCGACCGGGACAGAAAAACTGTTTTTT
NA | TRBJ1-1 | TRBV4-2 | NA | CASSQDQPSPEAFF | TGTGCCAGCAGCCAAGATCAACCCAGCCCTGAAGCTTTCTTT
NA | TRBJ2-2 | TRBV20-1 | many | CSSQTANTGELFF | TGCAGCAGTCAGACGGCGAACACCGGGGAGCTGTTTTTT
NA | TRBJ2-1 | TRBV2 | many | CASIRQPGTLNEQFF | TGTGCCAGCATTCGCCAGCCCGGCACCCTCAATGAGCAGTTCTTC
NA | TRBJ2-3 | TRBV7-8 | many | CASSPTYTVRPQGTDTQYF | TGTGCCAGCAGCCCGACTTACACAGTCAGGCCCCAGGGAACAGATACGCAGTATTTT
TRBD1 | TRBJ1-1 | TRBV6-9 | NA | CASSYPRTGAGTEAFF | TGTGCCAGCAGTTACCCCCGGACAGGGGCGGGTACTGAAGCTTTCTTT
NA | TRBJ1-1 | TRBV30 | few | CAWRQTGRESAFF | TGTGCCTGGAGGCAGACAGGTCGTGAGTCGGCTTTCTTT
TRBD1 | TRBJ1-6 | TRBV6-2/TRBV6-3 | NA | CAGSTGGETPLHF | TGTGCCGGCAGTACAGGGGGAGAAACACCCCTCCACTTT
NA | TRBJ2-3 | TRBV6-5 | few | CASSYSGTGEVTQYF | TGTGCCAGCAGTTACTCGGGAACAGGGGAGGTGACGCAGTATTTT
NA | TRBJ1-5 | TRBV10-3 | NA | CAVGPNIGGNQPQHF | TGTGCCGTGGGACCGAACATAGGAGGCAATCAGCCCCAGCATTTT
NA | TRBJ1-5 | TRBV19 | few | CASSFPANQPQHF | TGTGCCAGTAGTTTTCCAGCCAATCAGCCCCAGCATTTT
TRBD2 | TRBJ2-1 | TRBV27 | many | CASASGRMANEQFF | TGTGCCAGCGCGAGCGGGAGGATGGCCAATGAGCAGTTCTTC
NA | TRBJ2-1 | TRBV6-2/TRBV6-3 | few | CASSYSGRNNEQFF | TGTGCCAGCAGTTACTCCGGACGCAACAATGAGCAGTTCTTC
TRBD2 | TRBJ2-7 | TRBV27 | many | CASSLGGLAGLSGYEQYF | TGTGCCAGCAGTTTAGGAGGACTAGCGGGGCTTAGCGGATACGAGCAGTACTTC
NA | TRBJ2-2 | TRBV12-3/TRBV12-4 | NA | CASSFDPGPELFF | TGTGCCAGCAGTTTCGATCCCGGCCCGGAGCTGTTTTTT
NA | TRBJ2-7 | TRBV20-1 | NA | CSARDNVGEQYF | TGCAGTGCTAGAGACAACGTAGGCGAGCAGTACTTC
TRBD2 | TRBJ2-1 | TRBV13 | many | CASSAAGGYNEQFF | TGTGCCAGCAGCGCAGCGGGAGGGTACAATGAGCAGTTCTTC
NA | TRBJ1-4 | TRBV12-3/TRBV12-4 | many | CASSPRWGTNEKLFF | TGTGCCAGCAGTCCCCGGTGGGGAACTAATGAAAAACTGTTTTTT
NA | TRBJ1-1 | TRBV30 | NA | CALDLNTEAFF | TGTGCCCTGGATTTGAACACTGAAGCTTTCTTT
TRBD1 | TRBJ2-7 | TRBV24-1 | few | CATIRTGTGPYEQYF | TGTGCCACCATTCGGACGGGGACAGGGCCCTACGAGCAGTACTTC
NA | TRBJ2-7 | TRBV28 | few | CATRGGLNYEQYF | TGTGCCACCAGGGGGGGCTTAAACTACGAGCAGTACTTC
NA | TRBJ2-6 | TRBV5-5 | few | CASSPRQVMSGANVLTF | TGTGCCAGCAGCCCCCGACAGGTGATGTCTGGGGCCAACGTCCTGACTTTC
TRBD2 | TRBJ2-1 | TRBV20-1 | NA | CSATLIAGGISNEQFF | TGCAGTGCTACCCTGATAGCGGGAGGGATTTCGAATGAGCAGTTCTTC
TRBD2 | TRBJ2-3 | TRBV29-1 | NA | CSAGAAGGVGDTQYF | TGCAGCGCTGGGGCCGCGGGGGGGGTCGGAGATACGCAGTATTTT
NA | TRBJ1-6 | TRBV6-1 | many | CASRSPLHF | TGTGCCAGTAGGTCACCCCTCCACTTT
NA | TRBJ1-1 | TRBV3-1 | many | CASSQVRQEAFF | TGTGCCAGCAGCCAAGTAAGGCAGGAAGCTTTCTTT
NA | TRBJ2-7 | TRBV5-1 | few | CASSLPGDEQYF | TGCGCCAGCAGCCTCCCCGGGGACGAGCAGTACTTC
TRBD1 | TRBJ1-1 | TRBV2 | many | CASSVSGQGLGEAFF | TGTGCCAGCAGTGTATCAGGACAGGGGCTTGGTGAAGCTTTCTTT
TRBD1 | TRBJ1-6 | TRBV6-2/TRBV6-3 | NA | CASSYSWTGSSPLHF | TGTGCCAGCAGTTACTCGTGGACAGGGTCCTCACCCCTCCACTTT
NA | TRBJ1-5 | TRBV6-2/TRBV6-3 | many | CASTQGPTNQPQHF | TGTGCCAGCACACAGGGCCCAACGAATCAGCCCCAGCATTTT
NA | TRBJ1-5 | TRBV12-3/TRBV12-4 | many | CASSRDTLGWPQHF | TGTGCCAGCAGCCGAGACACGTTAGGGTGGCCCCAGCATTTT
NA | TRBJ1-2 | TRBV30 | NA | CAWSRRYGYTF | TGTGCCTGGAGTCGAAGATATGGCTACACCTTC
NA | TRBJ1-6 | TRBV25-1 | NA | CASSERGRGYNSPLRF | TGTGCCAGCAGTGAGCGGGGAAGGGGATATAATTCACCCCTCCGCTTT
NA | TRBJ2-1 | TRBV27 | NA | CATWGRDDYNEQFF | TGTGCCACCTGGGGCCGGGATGACTACAATGAGCAGTTCTTC
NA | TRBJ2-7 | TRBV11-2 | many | CASSAFQAYEQYF | TGTGCCAGCAGCGCATTTCAGGCCTACGAGCAGTACTTC
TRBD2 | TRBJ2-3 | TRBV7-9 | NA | CASSWGSSAGADTQYF | TGTGCCAGCAGCTGGGGATCGTCCGCGGGAGCAGATACGCAGTATTTT
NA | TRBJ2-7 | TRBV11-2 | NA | CASSDNRRSYEQYF | TGTGCCAGCAGTGACAATAGGAGGTCCTACGAGCAGTACTTC
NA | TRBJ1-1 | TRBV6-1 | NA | CATGSRIGREYSEAFF | TGTGCCACCGGATCCCGGATCGGCAGGGAGTATAGTGAAGCTTTCTTT